This T cell receptor (beta chain) originates from a study of cytomegalovirus exposure and HLA in healthy donors. TCRdb's copy holds only in-frame clones and misses some; the assay was immunoSEQ multiplex PCR. The table records over 75,000 clones, around 85% of them present only once. Trimming removed 3 bases from V and 8 bases from J, with 8 bases in between. The germline gives CDR1 LNHDA, CDR2 SQIVND (reference sequence). This CDR3 has 12 residues. Sequencing was performed on PBMCs. The TCR was taken from a man younger than 30 in good health and CMV-seropositive. The gene calls are TRBV19 and TRBJ2-1, with D perhaps matching TRBD1 (6 bases). Here the CDR3 DNA reads TGTGCCAGTAGTATTGGGGGCCATGAGCAGTTCTTC. It translates to CASSIGGHEQFF.